This T cell receptor beta chain was sequenced for a study of blood T cell repertoires in COVID-19. Study overall: The origin of the acute and convalescent COVID-19 samples was the United States, Italy and Spain. The analysed material was cDNA or gDNA that came from T cells, B-cell-depleted T cells, or PBMCs.

The CDR3 has 14 amino acids. Germline loops: CDR1 SNHLY, CDR2 FYNNEI. Trimming took 6 bases from V and 3 from J, leaving 12 bases between them. Seattle enrolled patients during active infection and tracked them longitudinally. Source study methods: Estimation of nucleated cell counts relied on the amplification of reference gene primers. This table comes from immunoSEQ multiplex PCR, and its TCRdb copy is limited to in-frame clones, with some not included. The V and J calls and clone size are taken from that table; D and trimming were inferred from the DNA. The sample contains about 320,000 clones, roughly nine tenths of which appear only once.

V gene TRBV2 combines with J gene TRBJ1-5, with D uncertain. The sequence derives from a woman aged 25 to 39 with COVID-19, enrolled during active disease. The specimen was peripheral blood. The CDR3 DNA reads as TGTGCCAGCAGGGAGGGCGAGGTCAATCAGCCCCAGCATTTT. It specifies CASREGEVNQPQHF.